The 18 T cell receptor beta chains listed next were all sequenced from one sample in a study of CD8+ T cells in alopecia areata (dated 2018 in TCRdb). The sample's time point label, decoded: roughly 24 weeks on oral tofacitinib. The sample's treatment or condition label is to be understood as: oral pan-JAK inhibitor, 5-10 mg twice daily. Library preparation was by the immunoSEQ multiplex PCR assay. RNA was extracted from all samples and reverse transcribed into cDNA, which served as template for TCR sequencing. TCRdb holds this immuneACCESS table with in-frame rearrangements only. Some clones are missing; in checked studies, unresolved V genes explain under half, and the rest has no known cause. The sample contains approximately 110,000 clones, roughly three fifths of them found a single time. Approximately 3.1% of the sample belongs to the ten largest clones. Specimen: CD4+ T cells sorted from blood, collected at week 24, from a patient treated with tofacitinib. All receptors come from a human donor with alopecia areata.

The J gene is TRBJ1-6, the V gene TRBV29-1; D not certain. Trimming shortened V by 4 bases and J by 6 bases, and 10 bases separated the two germline ends. This CDR3 is built from 13 residues. Germline V lookup: CDR1 SQVTM, CDR2 ANQGSEA. CDR3: CSVATDFNSPLHF. In nucleotides, the CDR3 is TGCAGCGTTGCGACGGACTTTAATTCACCCCTCCACTTT.

This clone has only a few counts. The chain recombines TRBV30 with TRBJ2-3; 8 bases line up with TRBD2. This CDR3 contains 15 residues. CDR1 GTSNPN and CDR2 SVGIG come from the germline V gene (reference sequence). The V gene end was trimmed by 0 bases and the J gene end by 2 bases; junction bases not matched to a gene: 4. CDR3 sequence (DNA): TGTGCCTGGAGTGTCGGACTAGCAAACACAGATACGCAGTATTTT. Translation: CAWSVGLANTDTQYF.

The V call is TRBV18, the J call TRBJ1-3; D is unclear. With 3 bases removed from V and 0 bases from J, the gap between germline ends came to 9 bases. Germline loops: CDR1 KGHSH, CDR2 LQKENI. The CDR3 spans 15 residues. The CDR3 sequence: CASSPGEISGNTIYF. The DNA for the CDR3 is TGTGCCAGCTCACCCGGGGAAATCTCTGGAAACACCATATATTTT.

The rearrangement links TRBV29-1 to TRBJ1-1; D uncertain. The CDR3 has 13 amino acids. Trimming stripped 5 bases from V and 0 bases from J, with 10 bases between. Germline V lookup: CDR1 SQVTM, CDR2 ANQGSEA. CDR3: CSVSGRLNTEAFF. As DNA, the CDR3 is TGCAGCGTTTCGGGCAGGCTGAACACTGAAGCTTTCTTT.

This clone occurred once. V gene TRBV7-8 combines with J gene TRBJ2-1; TRBD2 is a possible D gene (6 bases). Germline V gene data show CDR1 as SGHVS and CDR2 as FQNEAQ. Deletions cut 1 base from V and 3 bases from J, with 13 bases between. The CDR3 spans 16 residues. The CDR3 DNA follows: TGTGCCAGCAGCTTAGGGGGCGGCGGGGTCTACAATGAGCAGTTCTTC. Its protein is CASSLGGGGVYNEQFF. Looking up the rest from reference TRBV7-8 and TRBJ2-1 gives the full variable domain: GAGVSQSPRYKVAKRGQDVALRCDPISGHVSLFWYQQALGQGPEFLTYFQNEAQLDKSGLPSDRFFAERPEGSVSTLKIQRTQQEDSAVYLCASSLGGGGVYNEQFFGPGTRLTVL.

The chain combines TRBV25-1 with TRBJ2-5; D remains unclear. CDR3 length: 12 residues. In germline, CDR1 is MGHDK, CDR2 SYGVNS. Trimming removed 4 bases at V and 4 bases at J, with 7 bases between. The CDR3 DNA sequence: TGTGCCAGCAGTGTGGCTCTAGAGACCCAGTACTTC. Its protein is CASSVALETQYF.

This clone was seen a handful of times. The chain uses TRBV5-6 and TRBJ2-5, with D uncertain. The germline V and J ends were trimmed by 5 bases and 5 bases, with 13 bases remaining between them. The CDR3 covers 13 residues. Germline assignment: CDR1 SGHDT and CDR2 YYEEEE. The DNA for the CDR3 is TGTGCCAGCAGTCCCATTATGGCGGAGACCCAGTACTTC. It yields the protein CASSPIMAETQYF. Full variable domain (missing parts from reference TRBV5-6 and TRBJ2-5): DAGVTQSPTHLIKTRGQQVTLRCSPKSGHDTVSWYQQALGQGPQFIFQYYEEEERQRGNFPDRFSGHQFPNYSSELNVNALLLGDSALYLCASSPIMAETQYFGPGTRLLVL.

V and J are TRBV5-8 and TRBJ2-3; 7 nucleotides line up with TRBD2. The germline CDR1 and CDR2 sequences are SGHTS and YDEGEE. V shed 5 bases and J 2 bases; nucleotides not matched to a gene: 11. The CDR3 runs to 16 residues. CDR3 region: CASRRGLPIFTDTQYF. The CDR3 nucleotides read TGTGCCAGCAGACGGGGACTACCGATCTTCACAGATACGCAGTATTTT.

The chain has TRBV29-1 and TRBJ2-1; D is undetermined. V was clipped by 2 bases and J by 0 bases, with 5 bases between them. The CDR3 has 13 residues. Germline V gene lookup returns CDR1 SQVTM and CDR2 ANQGSEA. The CDR3 DNA follows: TGCAGCGTTGAACAGAGCTCCTACAATGAGCAGTTCTTC. Protein sequence: CSVEQSSYNEQFF.

Worth noting for this clone: Other DNA sequences from this sample encode an identical CDR3 as well. The chain uses TRBV4-2 and TRBJ2-1; D not certain. The CDR3 is made up of 12 amino acids. Looked up from germline, CDR1 is LGHNA and CDR2 is YNFKEQ. V gave up 0 bases and J gave up 9 bases, with 6 bases separating them. CDR3 bases: TGTGCCAGCAGCCAAGACGGTGGTGAGCAGTTCTTC. Amino acids: CASSQDGGEQFF.

This clone showed up just a few times. The chain employs TRBV10-3 and TRBJ2-5; tentative D call: TRBD2 (6 bases). The CDR3 length is 12 residues. Germline V gene data show CDR1 as ENHRY and CDR2 as SYGVKD. With 10 bases removed from V and 4 bases from J, the gap between germline ends came to 13 bases. CDR3 in DNA: TGTGCCAGCGGGGAAACCCCAGAGACCCAGTACTTC. Its protein is CASGETPETQYF.

The chain uses TRBV29-1 and TRBJ1-1, with a possible D match to TRBD1 (5 bases). The CDR3 covers 13 residues. CDR1 SQVTM and CDR2 ANQGSEA come from the germline V gene. The germline V and J ends were trimmed by 7 bases and 1 base, with 13 bases remaining between them. The CDR3 bases are TGCAGCGCCATCACCACAGGGAACACTGAAGCTTTCTTT. This translates into CSAITTGNTEAFF. Drawing the rest from reference TRBV29-1 and TRBJ1-1, the complete variable domain is SAVISQKPSRDICQRGTSLTIQCQVDSQVTMMFWYRQQPGQSLTLIATANQGSEATYESGFVIDKFPISRPNLTFSTLTVSNMSPEDSSIYLCSAITTGNTEAFFGQGTRLTVV.

This clone came up a few times. The chain joins TRBV20-1 to TRBJ2-7; D remains ambiguous. CDR1 is DFQATT, CDR2 SNEGSKA, per germline (reference sequence). Trimming took off 5 bases at V and 3 bases at J, with 8 bases between the two ends. The length of the CDR3 is 11 residues. Written as DNA, the CDR3 is TGCAGTGCTCGACAAGACTACGAGCAGTACTTC. Protein: CSARQDYEQYF.

The chain employs TRBV6-1 and TRBJ2-3; 8 positions agree with TRBD1. CDR3 size: 15 residues. Trimming removed 5 bases from V and 4 bases from J; junction bases left unmatched: 8. CDR1 is MNHNS, CDR2 SASEGT, per germline. The CDR3 reads CASSQQGAPADTQYF. CDR3 bases: TGTGCCAGCAGTCAGCAGGGGGCGCCGGCAGATACGCAGTATTTT.

The chain couples TRBV2 to TRBJ1-6; D remains ambiguous. The CDR3 is 15 residues long. The V end lost 7 bases, the J end lost 10 bases, and 20 bases lay between the germline ends. Germline CDR1 reads SNHLY; CDR2 reads FYNNEI. As DNA, the CDR3 is TGTGCCAGCATGTACCAGGCCTCGCGTTTCTCACCCCTCCACTTT. Amino acids: CASMYQASRFSPLHF.

This chain joins TRBV29-1 and TRBJ2-1, with D maybe TRBD1 (5 bases). V was pared by 2 bases and J by 5 bases, with 10 bases between. Germline V gene lookup returns CDR1 SQVTM and CDR2 ANQGSEA. CDR3 size: 13 residues. The CDR3 region is CSVETDSHNEQFF. CDR3 coding DNA: TGCAGCGTTGAAACTGACAGTCACAATGAGCAGTTCTTC.

This clone was counted only a few times. The chain combines TRBV6-5 with TRBJ1-1; D gene unclear. The CDR3 is 13 amino acids. Deletions cut 3 bases from V and 3 bases from J, with 8 bases between. Germline values: CDR1 MNHEY, CDR2 SVGAGI. CDR3 sequence reads: CASSYERDTEAFF. CDR3 coding DNA: TGTGCCAGCAGTTATGAGAGGGACACTGAAGCTTTCTTT.

The gene calls are TRBV14 and TRBJ1-2; no clear D gene. The CDR3 runs to 13 residues. Germline CDR1 reads SGHDN; CDR2 reads FVKESK. Between the trimmed V and J ends, which lost 1 base and 8 bases, there was a span of 11 bases. In DNA form, the CDR3 reads TGTGCCAGCAGCCAAGTTCCCTCTGTGGGCTACACCTTC. As protein: CASSQVPSVGYTF.